Each of the 26 T cell receptor beta chains below was sequenced from the same sample in a study of T cells in Graves' hyperthyroidism and ophthalmopathy. Amplified regions were TCR beta CDR3 sequences from RNA transcripts. TCR CDR3 underwent first-round RT-PCR with the HTBI primer set. A single record per CDR3 protein comes from TCRdb applying MiXCR to the multiplex PCR reads. The sample has roughly 500,000 distinct CDR3 sequences, about 20% seen once. Sample: blood. Source of these receptors: a woman in her 70s with Graves' ophthalmopathy.

This chain connects TRBV12-3 or TRBV12-4 to TRBJ2-3; D is ambiguous. The germline V and J ends were trimmed by 8 bases and 4 bases, with 10 bases remaining between them. The CDR3 covers 12 residues. CDR3 sequence (DNA): TGTGCCAGCGGCCGTGGTCCAGATACGCAGTATTTT. It is translated as CASGRGPDTQYF.

The chain recombines TRBV7-6 with TRBJ1-5; TRBD1 aligns across 9 bases. The J segment lost 7 bases and the V segment lost 1 base, leaving 5 bases of the junction unmatched. The CDR3 is 15 amino acids. Germline CDR1 SGHVS, CDR2 FNYEAQ. The CDR3 region is CASSLGTGEGQPQHF. CDR3 nucleotide sequence: TGTGCCAGCAGCTTAGGGACAGGGGAGGGACAGCCCCAGCATTTT.

This clonotype was counted between two and nine times. CDR3 residues: CAISGGRGASTDTQYF. The CDR3 coding sequence is TGTGCCATCAGTGGAGGTCGGGGAGCCAGCACAGATACGCAGTATTTT. The chain couples TRBV10-3 to TRBJ2-3, with D maybe TRBD2 (5 bases). Trimming removed 4 bases at V and 0 bases at J, with 14 bases between. The CDR3 extends over 16 amino acids. Germline V gene data show CDR1 as ENHRY and CDR2 as SYGVKD.

This clonotype was counted at least ten times. The chain carries TRBV10-3 and TRBJ2-2, with D uncertain. V was trimmed by 0 bases and J by 7 bases, leaving 6 bases between them. The V gene's germline CDR1 is ENHRY and CDR2 SYGVKD. The CDR3 extends over 13 amino acids. The CDR3 sequence is CAISESENGELFF. DNA for the CDR3: TGTGCCATCAGTGAGTCGGAGAACGGGGAGCTGTTTTTT.

In its sample, this clonotype was seen a few times. This rearrangement joins TRBV6-1 to TRBJ2-1, with a possible D match to TRBD2 (9 bases). Trimming cost V 6 bases and J 9 bases, with 27 bases left between them. This CDR3 contains 17 residues. CDR1 and CDR2 (germline): MNHNS, SASEGT. The CDR3 loop is CASRGQGRREGHVEQFF. The CDR3 DNA reads as TGTGCCAGCAGAGGACAGGGAAGGCGGGAGGGCCACGTTGAGCAGTTCTTC.

Concerning this clonotype itself: One base away lies a much larger clone, so this may be a sequencing read error. The V and J genes are TRBV6-1 and TRBJ2-1; TRBD2 aligns across 8 bases. The germline gives CDR1 MNHNS, CDR2 SASEGT. This CDR3 has 16 residues. The junction had 17 bases not matched to a gene; V was cut back by 7 bases and J by 9 bases. CDR3 in DNA: TGTGCCAGCAATGACCAAGCGGGAGTGGGGCCCGGTGAGCAGTTCTTC. It is translated as CASNDQAGVGPGEQFF.

This clonotype has at least ten counts. V usage is TRBV12-3 or TRBV12-4 and J usage is TRBJ1-3, with D hard to call. Trimming stripped 5 bases from V and 4 bases from J, with 9 bases between. This CDR3 has 13 amino acids. CDR3 sequence reads: CASSLMEGNTIYF. CDR3 DNA: TGTGCCAGCAGTCTCATGGAAGGAAACACCATATATTTT.

About this clonotype itself: Mismatch with germline at one junction end may stem from a read error. The chain couples TRBV5-1 to TRBJ1-1; 7 bases agree with TRBD1. Germline V gene sequence: CDR1 SGHRS, CDR2 YFSETQ. This CDR3 has 16 amino acids. CDR3 sequence (DNA): TGTGCCAGCAGCTTGGCAGGGACAGCTCTGAACACTGAAGCTTTCTTT. Translated: CASSLAGTALNTEAFF.

This sequence joins TRBV12-3 or TRBV12-4 and TRBJ1-6, with unresolved D. The CDR3 loop spans 14 amino acids. V gave up 6 bases and J gave up 6 bases, with 12 bases separating them. CDR3 DNA: TGTGCCAGCAGCCCCGGACCTTCTAATTCACCCCTCCACTTT. Translating gives CASSPGPSNSPLHF.

This rearrangement joins TRBV18 to TRBJ2-5; a weak D match, TRBD2 (5 bases). There are 13 residues in the CDR3. Trimming cost V 10 bases and J 1 base, with 13 bases left between them. Germline CDR1 and CDR2: KGHSH and LQKENI. The CDR3 region is CATSEAVQETQYF. In DNA, the CDR3 is TGTGCCACCTCGGAGGCGGTCCAAGAGACCCAGTACTTC.

This clonotype was observed at least ten times. The genes are TRBV28 and TRBJ1-6; D unresolved. Germline V lookup: CDR1 MDHEN, CDR2 SYDVKM. The CDR3 length is 16 residues. Trimming shortened V by 3 bases and J by 8 bases, and 17 bases separated the two germline ends. The CDR3: CASSFPSLVEDSPLHF. CDR3 nucleotides: TGTGCCAGCAGTTTCCCCTCACTTGTGGAGGATTCACCCCTCCACTTT.

CDR3 nucleotides: TGTGCCTGGAGTATTAGGGACAGCGGACTCTATGGCTACACCTTC. Encoded protein: CAWSIRDSGLYGYTF. V is TRBV30 and J is TRBJ1-2, with 7 bases identical to TRBD1. Germline CDR1 and CDR2: GTSNPN and SVGIG (reference sequence). V lost 2 bases, J lost 4 bases, and 10 bases stayed unmatched. The length of the CDR3 is 15 residues.

This clonotype was seen only a few times. The chain is built from TRBV28 and TRBJ1-6; TRBD1 matches at 8 bases. This CDR3 is 15 amino acids long. Per germline, CDR1 MDHEN and CDR2 SYDVKM. Trimming cost V 4 bases and J 6 bases; bases outside gene matches: 5. The CDR3 DNA is TGTGCCAGCAGTTCTTCAGGACAGGGTAATTCACCCCTCCACTTT. Translation gives CASSSSGQGNSPLHF.

The rearrangement links TRBV19 to TRBJ1-2; TRBD1 matches 7 bases. V trimming: 0 bases; J trimming: 5 bases; junction bases outside the gene matches: 15. Germline V CDR1 and CDR2: LNHDA, SQIVND (reference sequence). The CDR3 covers 18 residues. This CDR3 is CASSIDVGGHPLRYGYTF. The CDR3 DNA reads as TGTGCCAGTAGTATAGACGTAGGGGGCCACCCCCTCCGGTATGGCTACACCTTC.

This clonotype was counted only a few times. The V and J genes are TRBV6-2 or TRBV6-3 and TRBJ1-6; TRBD1 agrees at 7 bases. The CDR3 consists of 14 residues. Germline CDR1 reads MNHEY; CDR2 reads SVGEGT. The V and J ends lost 5 bases and 10 bases, in that order; junction bases with no gene match: 8. CDR3 coding DNA: TGTGCCAGCAGTACCCGACAGGGCAAATCACCCCTCCACTTT. Amino acid sequence: CASSTRQGKSPLHF.

This clonotype was recorded a few times. The gene calls are TRBV11-1 and TRBJ2-1; 10 nucleotides match TRBD1. The CDR3 length is 18 residues. Germline trimming cut 4 bases from V and 2 bases from J; bases unmatched to any gene: 11. CDR1 SGHAT and CDR2 FQDESV come from the germline V gene (reference sequence). This CDR3 reads CASSSGQGRGGTYNEQFF. Here the CDR3 DNA reads TGTGCCAGCAGCTCGGGACAGGGGCGAGGGGGGACCTACAATGAGCAGTTCTTC.

V is TRBV6-1 and J is TRBJ2-3; possible D gene TRBD1, 6 bases. V dropped 5 bases and J dropped 0 bases, with 18 bases sitting between them. Germline V CDR1 and CDR2: MNHNS, SASEGT. The CDR3 has 17 amino acids. CDR3 sequence reads: CASSSAGDGASTDTQYF. The CDR3 DNA reads TGTGCCAGCAGTTCTGCAGGGGATGGAGCAAGCACAGATACGCAGTATTTT.

The rearrangement joins TRBV6-2 or TRBV6-3 to TRBJ2-5; no definite D call. Germline V gene sequence: CDR1 MNHEY, CDR2 SVGEGT. The CDR3 totals 13 residues. V was shortened by 4 bases and J by 5 bases, with 11 bases between the two germline ends. As DNA, the CDR3 is TGTGCCAGCAGTTTCCGGGCGGCGGAGACCCAGTACTTC. Translated, it gives CASSFRAAETQYF.

The rearrangement uses TRBV11-2 and TRBJ2-2, with TRBD2 as a possible D gene (5 bases). The CDR3 covers 14 residues. Germline CDR1 SGHAT, CDR2 FQNNGV. The V end lost 3 bases, the J end lost 6 bases, and 11 bases lay between the germline ends. The CDR3 bases are TGTGCCAGCAGCTTGGAACGGACTTCCGGGGAGCTGTTTTTT. As protein: CASSLERTSGELFF.

This clonotype has only a few counts. The chain carries TRBV2 and TRBJ2-2; 7 nucleotides match TRBD1. Germline-derived CDR1 and CDR2 are SNHLY and FYNNEI. V shed 5 bases, J shed 4 bases, and the junction held 7 bases outside the gene matches. This CDR3 comprises 15 residues. CDR3 nucleotide sequence: TGTGCCAGCAGTACAGGGGCACGTGGCACCGGGGAGCTGTTTTTT. Translated: CASSTGARGTGELFF.

This sequence joins TRBV5-1 and TRBJ2-7; 7 bases map to TRBD2. The CDR3 spans 15 residues. V lost 5 bases and J lost 1; bases outside the gene matches: 9. The germline V gene has CDR1 SGHRS and CDR2 YFSETQ. The CDR3 loop reads CASRPGLRESYEQYF. The CDR3 region has the DNA TGCGCCAGCAGACCCGGCTTGCGGGAGTCCTACGAGCAGTACTTC.

This clonotype was seen a few times. This chain connects TRBV20-1 to TRBJ2-5, with TRBD1 identical over 8 bases. After removal of 5 bases from V and 0 bases from J, the junction contained 5 bases not matched to a gene. This CDR3 contains 14 residues. The germline V gene encodes CDR1 DFQATT and CDR2 SNEGSKA (reference sequence). CDR3 region: CSAYWTGNQETQYF. The CDR3 DNA reads as TGCAGTGCTTACTGGACAGGGAACCAAGAGACCCAGTACTTC.

This clonotype was seen more than once but under ten times. The chain couples TRBV3-1 to TRBJ2-1; 7 bases line up with TRBD1. CDR3 length equals 14 residues. V gave up 4 bases and J gave up 5 bases; unmatched junction bases: 5. The V gene's germline CDR1 is LGHDT and CDR2 YNNKEL (reference sequence). The CDR3 DNA reads as TGTGCCAGCAGCCGTACAACAGGGGACAATGAGCAGTTCTTC. As protein: CASSRTTGDNEQFF.

This clonotype was observed a handful of times. V is TRBV5-1 and J is TRBJ2-7; 12 nucleotides agree with TRBD1. The junction had 9 bases not matched to a gene; V was cut back by 7 bases and J by 4 bases. CDR1 SGHRS and CDR2 YFSETQ come from the germline V gene. This CDR3 contains 15 residues. CDR3 residues: CASSLGGQGAYEQYF. The DNA for the CDR3 is TGCGCCAGCTCCTTGGGGGGACAGGGGGCATACGAGCAGTACTTC.

This CDR3 reads CASSRWTSGYNEQFF. CDR3 bases: TGTGCCAGCAGCCGATGGACTAGCGGCTACAATGAGCAGTTCTTC. The V and J genes are TRBV7-2 and TRBJ2-1, with TRBD2 matching 10 bases. V trimming: 5 bases; J trimming: 3 bases; junction bases outside the gene matches: 4. Germline CDR1 and CDR2: SGHTA and FQGNSA. The CDR3 sequence is 15 residues long.

This clonotype was seen ten or more times. The chain uses TRBV6-1 and TRBJ1-1; 7 bases are a match to TRBD1. From germline, CDR1 is MNHNS and CDR2 SASEGT. The CDR3 has 14 residues. The J segment lost 1 base and the V segment lost 6 bases, leaving 5 bases of the junction unmatched. The CDR3 protein is CASSAGGSNTEAFF. DNA of the CDR3: TGTGCCAGCAGCGCAGGGGGGTCGAACACTGAAGCTTTCTTT.